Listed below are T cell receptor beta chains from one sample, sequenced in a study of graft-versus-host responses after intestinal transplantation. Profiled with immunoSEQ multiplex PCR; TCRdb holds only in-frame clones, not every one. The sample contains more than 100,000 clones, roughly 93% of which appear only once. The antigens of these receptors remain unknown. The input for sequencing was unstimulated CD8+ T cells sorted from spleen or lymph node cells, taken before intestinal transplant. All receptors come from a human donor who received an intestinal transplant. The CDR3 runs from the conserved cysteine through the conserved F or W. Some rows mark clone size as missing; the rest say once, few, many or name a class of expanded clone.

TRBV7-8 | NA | CASRSDGDTQYF
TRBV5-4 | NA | CATKVATNEKLFF
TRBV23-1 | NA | CASSQFGDQGRGANVLTF
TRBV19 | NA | CASSNEELFF
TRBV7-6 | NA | CASATGWNEQFF
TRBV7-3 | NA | CASSFGTSERDEQFF
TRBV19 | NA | CASGQGETNEKLFF
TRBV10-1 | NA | CASSDFPRVEEQYF
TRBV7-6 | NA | CASSSSSPEQFF
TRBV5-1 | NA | CASSRDMTYEQYF
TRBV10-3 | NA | CAIQGGTDNEQFF
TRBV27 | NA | CASSSRGEQETQYF
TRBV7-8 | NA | CASSSTVGGVYGYTF
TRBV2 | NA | CASVIETQYF
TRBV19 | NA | CASSISNGGYTF
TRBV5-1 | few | CASSLERGVLYEQYF
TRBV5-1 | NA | CASSFWGPLNPYPYGYTF
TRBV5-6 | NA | CASSFGGVIETQYF
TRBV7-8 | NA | CASSLVAGAELQYF
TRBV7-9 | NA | CASSLAGGPREQFF
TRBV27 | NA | CASSWPGTGETQYF
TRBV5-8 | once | CASSLSTEILQPQHF
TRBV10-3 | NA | CAITEGFNSYEQYF
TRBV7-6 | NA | CASSLTGGTDTQYF
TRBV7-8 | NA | CASSFSSGGAGTGELFF
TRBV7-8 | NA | CASNLRGVETNTGELFF
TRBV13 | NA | CASSSRTGGNTIYF
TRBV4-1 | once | CASSPWTSGTGELFF
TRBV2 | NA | CASIPGLAGYYEQYF
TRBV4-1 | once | CASSQDGTSGDEQYF
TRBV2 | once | CASSAPGGGVYEQYF
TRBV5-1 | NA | CASSVGDRLGSYNSPLHF
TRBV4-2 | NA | CASSQDKEQYF
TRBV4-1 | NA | CASSLPRGDTEAFF
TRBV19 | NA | CASSIGSYEQYF
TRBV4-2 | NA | CASSQGGSGRFAEAFF
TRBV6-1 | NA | CASSESQTDTEAFF
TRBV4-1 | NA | CASSQDQLNTGELFF
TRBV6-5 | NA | CASSYSSGGDEQFF
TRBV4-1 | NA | CASSQAMGQKYKLFF
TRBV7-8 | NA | CASSGALAGGPNEQFF
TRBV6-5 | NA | CASSYSTSGSETQYF
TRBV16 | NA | CASSQFWANTEAFF
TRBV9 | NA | CASSVGGNNEQFF
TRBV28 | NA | CASSLSWEIYEQYF
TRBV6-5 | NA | CASSYEGGTEAFF
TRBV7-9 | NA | CASSLAGQGAAYEQYF
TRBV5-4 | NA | CASSQERLANYGYTF
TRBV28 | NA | CASSLRTSNQPQHF
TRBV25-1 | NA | CASSDGTSAFF